The next 26 T cell receptor beta chains were all read from a single sample in a study of blood T cell repertoires in COVID-19. Produced via immunoSEQ multiplex PCR; TCRdb's table is partial and in-frame only. Here the sample spans 240,000 or so clones, roughly 88% being singletons. The source material was peripheral blood. The source is an elderly man with acute or convalescent COVID-19.

The V gene is TRBV7-6, the J gene TRBJ1-1; 9 positions match TRBD1. This CDR3 spans 15 amino acids. The J segment lost 8 bases and the V segment lost 4 bases, leaving 11 bases of the junction unmatched. The germline V gene encodes CDR1 SGHVS and CDR2 FNYEAQ. CDR3 bases: TGTGCCAGCAGCTCCCCGGGACAGGGAGGGGAGGAAGCTTTCTTT. Translated: CASSSPGQGGEEAFF.

The rearrangement joins TRBV5-1 to TRBJ1-3; 7 bases agree with TRBD1. The CDR3 runs 15 residues. Unmatched junction bases numbered 4, after V lost 3 bases and J lost 1 base. Germline CDR1 is SGHRS and CDR2 is YFSETQ. The CDR3: CASSSQTGSGNTIYF. The CDR3 DNA is TGCGCCAGCAGCTCCCAGACAGGGTCTGGAAACACCATATATTTT.

This chain joins TRBV15 and TRBJ2-7; TRBD1 agrees at 7 bases. Germline CDR1 and CDR2: LNHNV and YYDKDF (reference sequence). There are 18 residues in the CDR3. V dropped 1 base and J dropped 1; count of bases not matched to a gene: 13. CDR3 residues: CATSRGGQTVAFSYEQYF. The CDR3 region has the DNA TGTGCCACCAGCAGAGGGGGACAGACAGTCGCCTTTTCCTACGAGCAGTACTTC.

On this clone itself: Other DNA sequences in the same sample also yield this CDR3. The CDR3 region has the DNA TGTGCCAGTAGTATAGGAGGGACAATGAACACTGAAGCTTTCTTT. This encodes CASSIGGTMNTEAFF. The rearrangement uses TRBV19 and TRBJ1-1, with D maybe TRBD1 (6 bases). V lost 1 base and J 0 bases, leaving 9 bases between the germline ends. Germline assignment: CDR1 LNHDA and CDR2 SQIVND (reference sequence). The length of the CDR3 is 15 residues. Drawing the rest from reference TRBV19 and TRBJ1-1, the complete variable domain is DGGITQSPKYLFRKEGQNVTLSCEQNLNHDAMYWYRQDPGQGLRLIYYSQIVNDFQKGDIAEGYSVSREKKESFPLTVTSAQKNPTAFYLCASSIGGTMNTEAFFGQGTRLTVV.

The J gene is TRBJ1-1, the V gene TRBV6-5; 8 nucleotides agree with TRBD1. This CDR3 comprises 13 residues. The V gene's germline CDR1 is MNHEY and CDR2 SVGAGI. Trimming took 7 bases from V and 4 from J; bases not matched to a gene: 5. As DNA, the CDR3 is TGTGCCAGCACCGTAACAGGGGGCACTGAAGCTTTCTTT. It codes for CASTVTGGTEAFF.

This chain links TRBV9 with TRBJ2-4; TRBD1 agrees at 7 bases. This CDR3 is built from 15 residues. Germline loops: CDR1 SGDLS, CDR2 YYNGEE. V shed 2 bases, J shed 5 bases, and the junction held 7 bases outside the gene matches. The CDR3 DNA reads TGTGCCAGCAGCGTCGCGACAGGGAGAGAAAACATTCAGTACTTC. This sequence encodes CASSVATGRENIQYF.

The chain is built from TRBV6-1 and TRBJ1-4, with 7 bases lining up with TRBD1. Trimming at V came to 2 bases and at J to 2 bases, leaving 2 bases not matched to a gene. From germline, CDR1 is MNHNS and CDR2 SASEGT. The CDR3 runs 15 residues. This CDR3 is CASSEPTGTNEKLFF. The CDR3 nucleotides are TGTGCCAGCAGTGAACCGACAGGGACTAATGAAAAACTGTTTTTT.

The CDR3 loop is CASSRQSYEQYF. The CDR3 DNA follows: TGTGCCAGCAGCCGACAGTCCTACGAGCAGTACTTC. The chain couples TRBV11-1 to TRBJ2-7; tentative D call: TRBD1 (5 bases). V was trimmed by 5 bases and J by 1 base, leaving 6 bases between them. The CDR3 runs 12 residues. The germline CDR1 and CDR2 sequences are SGHAT and FQDESV (reference sequence).

The CDR3 sequence: CASSEGYQPQHF. The CDR3 nucleotides are TGTGCCAGCAGTGAGGGTTATCAGCCCCAGCATTTT. The V call is TRBV6-2 or TRBV6-3, the J call TRBJ1-5, with no clear D. Germline V gene sequence: CDR1 MNHEY, CDR2 SVGEGT. CDR3 length: 12 amino acids. V shed 5 bases and J shed 5 bases, with 7 bases lying between them.

This sequence joins TRBV3-1 (or the pseudogene TRBV3-2) and TRBJ2-3; 10 bases map to TRBD2. Germline V lookup: CDR1 LGHDT, CDR2 YNNKEL (reference sequence). V dropped 3 bases and J dropped 7; count of bases not matched to a gene: 13. The CDR3 is 17 residues long. The CDR3 spells CASSQAGTSERVNTQYF. DNA of the CDR3: TGTGCCAGCAGCCAGGCCGGGACTAGCGAAAGGGTAAATACGCAGTATTTT.

In DNA form, the CDR3 reads TGTGCCAGCAGTTACTTGGGGGCCCACGAGCAGTACTTC. As protein: CASSYLGAHEQYF. The chain carries TRBV6-5 and TRBJ2-7; perhaps TRBD1 as D (6 bases). Germline V lookup: CDR1 MNHEY, CDR2 SVGAGI. The CDR3 is 13 residues long. The V gene lost 1 base and the J gene lost 5 bases, with 9 bases spanning the gap.

CDR3 region: CASKTGQNQPQHF. The CDR3 DNA reads TGTGCCAGCAAGACAGGGCAGAATCAGCCCCAGCATTTT. The chain joins TRBV28 to TRBJ1-5; TRBD1 matches at 7 bases. Per germline, CDR1 MDHEN and CDR2 SYDVKM. This CDR3 is built from 13 residues. V gave up 7 bases and J gave up 4 bases; unmatched junction bases: 4.

The gene calls are TRBV9 and TRBJ2-1; D gene uncertain. Germline CDR1 and CDR2: SGDLS and YYNGEE. CDR3 length: 13 residues. Trimming stripped 2 bases from V and 2 bases from J, with 5 bases between. Here the CDR3 reads CASSVAAYNEQFF. The DNA for the CDR3 is TGTGCCAGCAGCGTCGCGGCCTACAATGAGCAGTTCTTC.

The genes are TRBV19 and TRBJ2-2; 9 bases are a match to TRBD1. CDR1 is LNHDA and CDR2 is SQIVND in the germline V gene (reference sequence). The junction had 5 bases not matched to a gene; V was cut back by 4 bases and J by 2 bases. The CDR3 is 16 residues long. CDR3 DNA sequence: TGTGCCAGTAGTACAGGGACAGGGATAAACACCGGGGAGCTGTTTTTT. Residues: CASSTGTGINTGELFF. Full variable domain (remainder filled in from reference TRBV19 and TRBJ2-2): DGGITQSPKYLFRKEGQNVTLSCEQNLNHDAMYWYRQDPGQGLRLIYYSQIVNDFQKGDIAEGYSVSREKKESFPLTVTSAQKNPTAFYLCASSTGTGINTGELFFGEGSRLTVL.

The chain employs TRBV4-1 and TRBJ2-1, with TRBD1 identical over 7 bases. The V gene end was trimmed by 0 bases and the J gene end by 0 bases; junction bases not matched to a gene: 5. This CDR3 has 17 amino acids. Germline loops: CDR1 MGHRA, CDR2 YSYEKL. The chain's CDR3 is CASSQEGGASSYNEQFF. DNA for the CDR3: TGCGCCAGCAGCCAAGAAGGGGGCGCAAGCTCCTACAATGAGCAGTTCTTC.

J is TRBJ1-1 and V is TRBV7-2; the D gene is possibly TRBD1 (6 bases). The CDR3 spans 15 residues. The V gene lost 1 base and the J gene lost 4 bases, with 13 bases spanning the gap. Germline-derived CDR1 and CDR2 are SGHTA and FQGNSA. For the CDR3, the DNA is TGTGCCAGCAGCTTAGTTACAGGGAGTACCACTGAAGCTTTCTTT. Its protein is CASSLVTGSTTEAFF.

The chain employs TRBV5-1 and TRBJ2-3; 7 bases are shared with TRBD2. CDR1 is SGHRS and CDR2 is YFSETQ in the germline V gene. The CDR3 runs 16 residues. Trimming cost V 4 bases and J 6 bases; bases outside gene matches: 14. CDR3 loop: CASSPWTRARGDTQYF. CDR3 DNA: TGCGCCAGCAGCCCGTGGACTAGGGCCCGGGGGGATACGCAGTATTTT. Variable domain in full (rest from reference TRBV5-1 and TRBJ2-3): KAGVTQTPRYLIKTRGQQVTLSCSPISGHRSVSWYQQTPGQGLQFLFEYFSETQRNKGNFPGRFSGRQFSNSRSEMNVSTLELGDSALYLCASSPWTRARGDTQYFGPGTRLTVL.

This sequence joins TRBV19 and TRBJ2-6; 7 nucleotides align to TRBD2. Germline values: CDR1 LNHDA, CDR2 SQIVND (reference sequence). The V gene end was trimmed by 4 bases and the J gene end by 0 bases; junction bases not matched to a gene: 0. This CDR3 contains 15 residues. The CDR3 sequence is CASSTGGSGANVLTF. CDR3 nucleotide sequence: TGTGCCAGTAGTACGGGGGGCTCTGGGGCCAACGTCCTGACTTTC.

J is TRBJ2-3 and V is TRBV19; D is possibly TRBD2 (5 bases). V shed 8 bases and J shed 2 bases, with 11 bases lying between them. The germline V gene encodes CDR1 LNHDA and CDR2 SQIVND (reference sequence). The CDR3 has 13 amino acids. The CDR3 DNA reads as TGTGCCAGTTGCGGGTCCTACACAGATACGCAGTATTTT. Encoded protein: CASCGSYTDTQYF.

The V gene is TRBV6-2 or TRBV6-3, the J gene TRBJ1-1; D call uncertain. The germline CDR1 and CDR2 sequences are MNHEY and SVGEGT. V was trimmed by 6 bases and J by 0 bases, leaving 8 bases between them. The CDR3 covers 13 residues. The CDR3 DNA reads as TGTGCCAGCAGCGCCAGGATGAACACTGAAGCTTTCTTT. This translates into CASSARMNTEAFF.

The J gene is TRBJ2-1, the V gene TRBV3-1 (or the pseudogene TRBV3-2); 9 positions match TRBD1. Germline V gives CDR1 LGHDT, CDR2 YNNKEL (reference sequence). The CDR3 is made up of 16 amino acids. J gave up 4 bases and V 4 bases, and 8 bases lay outside the gene matches. DNA of the CDR3: TGTGCCAGCAGCCCACAAAGGGGGACAGGGTACAATGAGCAGTTCTTC. Its translation is CASSPQRGTGYNEQFF.

The rearrangement joins TRBV6-4 to TRBJ2-7; 9 bases are a match to TRBD1. V dropped 4 bases and J dropped 1; count of bases not matched to a gene: 5. This CDR3 has 15 amino acids. CDR1 MRHNA and CDR2 SNTAGT come from the germline V gene. In nucleotides, the CDR3 is TGTGCCAGCAGTGTCGGACAGGGGTTATCCTACGAGCAGTACTTC. The encoded protein is CASSVGQGLSYEQYF.

This clone occurred a few times. The rearrangement joins TRBV14 to TRBJ2-3; 7 bases are shared with TRBD2. Losses at the gene ends were 3 bases for V and 1 base for J; bases not matched to a gene: 4. This CDR3 contains 15 residues. The V gene's germline CDR1 is SGHDN and CDR2 FVKESK. The CDR3 protein is CASSHWEGGTDTQYF. The CDR3 DNA reads as TGTGCCAGCAGCCATTGGGAGGGAGGCACAGATACGCAGTATTTT.

J is TRBJ1-3 and V is TRBV10-3; 8 nucleotides align to TRBD1. Trimming at V came to 3 bases and at J to 4 bases, leaving 2 bases not matched to a gene. This CDR3 comprises 14 residues. CDR1 and CDR2 from the germline V gene are ENHRY and SYGVKD. The CDR3 nucleotides read TGTGCCATCAGTGATACAGGGGGAGGAAACACCATATATTTT. It specifies CAISDTGGGNTIYF.

Here the CDR3 DNA reads TGTGCCAGCAGCTCGGGGAGGGAAGGGGAGACCCAGTACTTC. It is translated as CASSSGREGETQYF. V is TRBV5-4 and J is TRBJ2-5, with TRBD2 identical over 7 bases. The CDR3 contains 14 residues. Trimming at V came to 3 bases and at J to 5 bases, leaving 7 bases not matched to a gene. Per germline, CDR1 SGHNT and CDR2 YYREEE (reference sequence).

The chain combines TRBV28 with TRBJ1-1; D remains unclear. The V end was cut by 6 bases, the J end by 1 base, with 6 bases between. This CDR3 spans 12 amino acids. Germline values: CDR1 MDHEN, CDR2 SYDVKM. CDR3 sequence: CASSLQNTEAFF. Here the CDR3 DNA reads TGTGCCAGCAGCTTACAGAACACTGAAGCTTTCTTT.